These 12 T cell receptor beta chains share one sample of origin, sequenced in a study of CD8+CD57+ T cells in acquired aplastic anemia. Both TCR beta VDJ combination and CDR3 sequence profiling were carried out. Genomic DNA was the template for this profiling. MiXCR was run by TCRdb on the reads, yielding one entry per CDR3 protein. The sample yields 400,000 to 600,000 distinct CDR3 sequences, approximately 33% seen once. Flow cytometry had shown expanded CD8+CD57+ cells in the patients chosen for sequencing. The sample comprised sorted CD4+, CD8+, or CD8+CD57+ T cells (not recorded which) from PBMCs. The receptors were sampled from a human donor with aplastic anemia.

CDR3 DNA: TGTGCCAGCAGCCGACAGGGGAACGATTCACCCCTCCACTTT. Protein sequence: CASSRQGNDSPLHF. This rearrangement joins TRBV7-3 to TRBJ1-6; 8 bases align to TRBD1. With 5 bases clipped from V and 8 bases from J, the junction kept 5 bases outside the gene matches. This CDR3 spans 14 amino acids. Germline-derived CDR1 and CDR2 are SGHTA and FQGTGA.

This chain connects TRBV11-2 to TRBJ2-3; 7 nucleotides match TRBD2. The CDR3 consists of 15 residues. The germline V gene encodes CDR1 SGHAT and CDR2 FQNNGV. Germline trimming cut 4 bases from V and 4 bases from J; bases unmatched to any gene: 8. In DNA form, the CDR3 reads TGTGCCAGCAGCTCACAACGGGGGAGGGCAGATACGCAGTATTTT. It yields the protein CASSSQRGRADTQYF.

DNA for the CDR3: TGTGCCAGCGGTCGAGGTGGGACCAGCTACGAGCAGTACTTC. Protein: CASGRGGTSYEQYF. This chain connects TRBV12-3 or TRBV12-4 to TRBJ2-7, with D possibly being TRBD1 or TRBD2 (5 bases each). The V end was cut by 8 bases, the J end by 3 bases, with 17 bases between. The CDR3 length is 14 residues.

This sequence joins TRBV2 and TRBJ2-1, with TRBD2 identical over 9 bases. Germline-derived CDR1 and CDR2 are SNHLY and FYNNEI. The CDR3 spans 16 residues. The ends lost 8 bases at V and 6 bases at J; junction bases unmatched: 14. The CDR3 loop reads CASVLLGGRAGNEQFF. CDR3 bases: TGTGCCAGCGTTCTACTGGGCGGGAGGGCCGGCAATGAGCAGTTCTTC.

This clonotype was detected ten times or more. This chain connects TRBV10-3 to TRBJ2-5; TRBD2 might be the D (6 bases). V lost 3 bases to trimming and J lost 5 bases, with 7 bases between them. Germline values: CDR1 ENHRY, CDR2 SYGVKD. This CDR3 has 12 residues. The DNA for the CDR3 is TGTGCCATCAGTGACCGGGGGGAGACCCAGTACTTC. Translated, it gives CAISDRGETQYF.

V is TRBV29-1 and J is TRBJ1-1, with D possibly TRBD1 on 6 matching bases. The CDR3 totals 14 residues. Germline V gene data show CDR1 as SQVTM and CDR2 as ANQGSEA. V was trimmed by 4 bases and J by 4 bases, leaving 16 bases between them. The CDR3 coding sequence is TGCAGCGTTGTTCGGATCGACAGGATCACTGAAGCTTTCTTT. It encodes CSVVRIDRITEAFF. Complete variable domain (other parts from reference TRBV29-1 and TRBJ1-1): SAVISQKPSRDICQRGTSLTIQCQVDSQVTMMFWYRQQPGQSLTLIATANQGSEATYESGFVIDKFPISRPNLTFSTLTVSNMSPEDSSIYLCSVVRIDRITEAFFGQGTRLTVV.

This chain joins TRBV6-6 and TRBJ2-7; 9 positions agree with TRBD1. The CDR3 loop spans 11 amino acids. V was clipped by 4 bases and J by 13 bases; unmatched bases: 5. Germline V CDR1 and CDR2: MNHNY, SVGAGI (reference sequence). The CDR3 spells CASSSGTGIYF. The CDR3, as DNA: TGTGCCAGCAGTTCCGGGACAGGGATATACTTC.

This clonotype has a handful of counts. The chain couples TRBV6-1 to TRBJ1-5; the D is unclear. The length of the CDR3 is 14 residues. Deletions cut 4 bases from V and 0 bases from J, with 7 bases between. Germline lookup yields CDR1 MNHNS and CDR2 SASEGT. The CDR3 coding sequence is TGTGCCAGCAGTGGTTACGATAGCAATCAGCCCCAGCATTTT. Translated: CASSGYDSNQPQHF.

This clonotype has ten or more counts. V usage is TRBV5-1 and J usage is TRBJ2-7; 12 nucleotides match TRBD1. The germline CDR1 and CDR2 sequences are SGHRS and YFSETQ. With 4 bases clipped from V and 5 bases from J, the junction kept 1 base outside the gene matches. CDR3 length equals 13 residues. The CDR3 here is CASSGTGGDEQYF. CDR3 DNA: TGCGCCAGCAGCGGGACAGGGGGCGACGAGCAGTACTTC.

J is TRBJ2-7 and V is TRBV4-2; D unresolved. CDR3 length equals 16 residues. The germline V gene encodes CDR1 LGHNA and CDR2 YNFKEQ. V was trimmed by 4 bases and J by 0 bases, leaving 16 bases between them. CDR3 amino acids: CASSPRWDQFSYEQYF. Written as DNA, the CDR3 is TGTGCCAGCAGCCCCCGTTGGGATCAGTTCTCCTACGAGCAGTACTTC.

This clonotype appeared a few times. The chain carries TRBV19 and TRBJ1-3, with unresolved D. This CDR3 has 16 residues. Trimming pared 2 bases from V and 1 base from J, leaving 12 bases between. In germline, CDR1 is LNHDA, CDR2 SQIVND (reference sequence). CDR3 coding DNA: TGTGCCAGTAGTATATCGGGCGGTTATTCTGGAAACACCATATATTTT. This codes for CASSISGGYSGNTIYF. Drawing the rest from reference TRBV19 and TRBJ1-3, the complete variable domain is DGGITQSPKYLFRKEGQNVTLSCEQNLNHDAMYWYRQDPGQGLRLIYYSQIVNDFQKGDIAEGYSVSREKKESFPLTVTSAQKNPTAFYLCASSISGGYSGNTIYFGEGSWLTVV.

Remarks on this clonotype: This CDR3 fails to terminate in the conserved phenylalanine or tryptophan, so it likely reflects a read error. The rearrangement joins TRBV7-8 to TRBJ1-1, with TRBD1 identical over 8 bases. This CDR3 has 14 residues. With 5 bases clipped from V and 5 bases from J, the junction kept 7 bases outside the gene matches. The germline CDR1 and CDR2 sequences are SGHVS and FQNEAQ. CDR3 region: CASSPRTGKTEAFL. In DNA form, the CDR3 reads TGTGCCAGCAGCCCCAGGACAGGGAAAACTGAAGCTTTCCTT.